The sequence of this TCR beta chain was determined in a study of blood T cell repertoires in COVID-19. At the level of the study: PBMCs, B-cell-depleted T cells, or T cells were the source of the cDNA or gDNA that made up the material.

In the original processing: Amplified reference gene primers provided the basis for estimating nucleated cell counts. The repertoire was sequenced with immunoSEQ multiplex PCR; TCRdb's copy has only in-frame clones and lacks some. The V and J calls and clone size were taken over from that table, and D and trimming were inferred from the DNA. This sample yields 190,000 or so clones, of which around 88% are seen a single time; under 3.5% belongs to the top ten. This clone was seen repeatedly, ten times or more. CDR1 SNHLY and CDR2 FYNNEI come from the germline V gene. Trimming removed 4 bases at V and 0 bases at J, with 13 bases between. The CDR3 sequence is 16 residues long.

The chain carries TRBV2 and TRBJ1-5; D may be TRBD1 (5 bases). Sequenced material: peripheral blood. The clonotype was recovered from a man between 50 and 59 years old with active or convalescent COVID-19. CDR3 residues: CASSVGTGPSNQPQHF. Here the CDR3 DNA reads TGTGCCAGCAGTGTTGGCACAGGTCCTAGCAATCAGCCCCAGCATTTT.